What follows describes a single TCR beta chain. The antigen is not known. Some clones are missing from TCRdb's copy, which holds only in-frame ones; the method was immunoSEQ multiplex PCR. This sample carries 38,000 or so clones, 95% of them seen once, and the ten largest clones take roughly 3.5%. The sample originates from a study of T cells in tuberculosis. Study context: This South African cohort compared adolescents with or without latent tuberculosis against adults with active tuberculosis.

Losses at the gene ends were 5 bases for V and 3 bases for J; bases not matched to a gene: 4. The CDR3 has 13 amino acids. Germline CDR1 SQVTM, CDR2 ANQGSEA. Whole-study findings and limits: Smaller alpha distances in active tuberculosis partly reflected shorter CDR3-alpha lengths.

The V gene is TRBV29-1, the J gene TRBJ2-7, with TRBD1 matching 10 bases. This sequence originates from a donor aged 10 to 29 with latent tuberculosis or without tuberculosis infection. Sequenced sample: PBMCs. In DNA form, the CDR3 reads TGCAGCGTTATCCGGGACAGGGGCTACGAGCAGTACTTC. Its protein product is CSVIRDRGYEQYF.